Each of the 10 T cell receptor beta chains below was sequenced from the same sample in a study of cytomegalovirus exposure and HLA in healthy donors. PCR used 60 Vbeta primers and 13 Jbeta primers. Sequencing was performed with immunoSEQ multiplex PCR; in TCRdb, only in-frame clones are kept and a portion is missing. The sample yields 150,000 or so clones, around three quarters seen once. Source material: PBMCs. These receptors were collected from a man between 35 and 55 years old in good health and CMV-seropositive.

CDR3 loop: CASSLDAGGMGETQYF. Here the CDR3 DNA reads TGTGCCAGCAGCTTAGACGCGGGAGGAATGGGAGAGACCCAGTACTTC. The chain joins TRBV7-2 to TRBJ2-5, with 8 bases identical to TRBD2. This CDR3 region has 16 residues. J was trimmed by 4 bases and V by 1 base; bases with no gene match: 8. Germline V gene sequence: CDR1 SGHTA, CDR2 FQGNSA.

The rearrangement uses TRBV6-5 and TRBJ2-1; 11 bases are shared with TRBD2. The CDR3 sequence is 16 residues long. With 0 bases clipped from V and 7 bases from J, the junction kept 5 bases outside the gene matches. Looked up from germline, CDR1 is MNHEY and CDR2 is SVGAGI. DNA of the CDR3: TGTGCCAGCAGTTACTCGATGTCTAGCGGGAGGAATGAGCAGTTCTTC. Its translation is CASSYSMSSGRNEQFF.

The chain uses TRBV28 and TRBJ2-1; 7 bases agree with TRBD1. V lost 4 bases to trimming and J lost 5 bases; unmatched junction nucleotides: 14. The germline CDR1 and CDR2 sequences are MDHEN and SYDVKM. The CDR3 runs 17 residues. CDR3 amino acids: CASSYPTTGARDNEQFF. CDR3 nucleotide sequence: TGTGCCAGCAGTTACCCCACAACAGGGGCTCGGGACAATGAGCAGTTCTTC.

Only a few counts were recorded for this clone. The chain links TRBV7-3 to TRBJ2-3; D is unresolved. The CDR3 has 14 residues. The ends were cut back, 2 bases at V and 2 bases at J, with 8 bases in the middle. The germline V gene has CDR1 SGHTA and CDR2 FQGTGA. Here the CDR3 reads CASSLGPDTDTQYF. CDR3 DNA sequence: TGTGCCAGCAGCTTAGGGCCCGACACAGATACGCAGTATTTT.

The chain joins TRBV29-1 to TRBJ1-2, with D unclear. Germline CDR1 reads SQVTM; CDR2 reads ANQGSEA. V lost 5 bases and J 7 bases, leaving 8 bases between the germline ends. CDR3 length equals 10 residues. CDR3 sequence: CSVSPGGYTF. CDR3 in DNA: TGCAGCGTTTCCCCGGGTGGCTACACCTTC.

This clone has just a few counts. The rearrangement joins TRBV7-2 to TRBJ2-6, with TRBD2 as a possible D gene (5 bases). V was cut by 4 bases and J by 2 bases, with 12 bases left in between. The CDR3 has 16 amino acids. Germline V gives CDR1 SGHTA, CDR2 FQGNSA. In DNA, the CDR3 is TGTGCCAGCAGCTGGGGTTCGGGAACTGGGGCCAACGTCCTGACTTTC. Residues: CASSWGSGTGANVLTF.

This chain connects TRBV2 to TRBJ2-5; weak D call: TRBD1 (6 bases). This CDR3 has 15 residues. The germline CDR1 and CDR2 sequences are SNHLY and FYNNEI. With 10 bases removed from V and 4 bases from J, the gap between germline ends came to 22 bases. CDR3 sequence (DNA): TGTGCCACCGAACAATTTACAGGGAGAGGAGAGACCCAGTACTTC. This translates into CATEQFTGRGETQYF.

In DNA form, the CDR3 reads TGTGCCAGCAGTCGGCAGGGGTATAGCTACACCTTC. This translates into CASSRQGYSYTF. The chain couples TRBV25-1 to TRBJ1-2, with a possible D match to TRBD1 (6 bases). The CDR3 totals 12 residues. Germline V gives CDR1 MGHDK, CDR2 SYGVNS. V gave up 5 bases and J gave up 9 bases, with 13 bases separating them.

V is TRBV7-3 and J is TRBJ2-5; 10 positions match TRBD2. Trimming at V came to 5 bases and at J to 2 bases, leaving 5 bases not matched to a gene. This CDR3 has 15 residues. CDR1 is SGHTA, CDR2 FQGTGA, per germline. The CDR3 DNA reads TGTGCCAGCAGCCCTAGCGGGAGAAGGCAAGAGACCCAGTACTTC. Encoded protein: CASSPSGRRQETQYF.

CDR3 protein: CAGRRAGVAEAFF. The CDR3 coding sequence is TGTGCCGGCCGTCGGGCAGGGGTGGCTGAAGCTTTCTTT. The J gene is TRBJ1-1, the V gene TRBV28; perhaps TRBD1 as D (6 bases). Deletions cut 11 bases from V and 6 bases from J, with 19 bases between. The CDR3 loop spans 13 amino acids. Germline V gives CDR1 MDHEN, CDR2 SYDVKM. Supplemented by reference TRBV28 and TRBJ1-1, the full variable domain reads DVKVTQSSRYLVKRTGEKVFLECVQDMDHENMFWYRQDPGLGLRLIYFSYDVKMKEKGDIPEGYSVSREKKERFSLILESASTNQTSMYLCAGRRAGVAEAFFGQGTRLTVV.